The 27 T cell receptor beta chains below were found in one sample sequenced in a study of T cell responses to AZD1222 COVID-19 vaccine. Sequenced by immunoSEQ multiplex PCR; TCRdb stores in-frame clones only, minus some. The data contain some 150,000 clones, roughly nine tenths of them singletons. Specimen: peripheral blood, collected on day 0 of AZD1222 vaccination. Source of these receptors: an adult in good health.

This chain uses TRBV9 with TRBJ2-7; TRBD1 agrees at 9 bases. Germline V lookup: CDR1 SGDLS, CDR2 YYNGEE. Unmatched junction bases numbered 7, after V lost 3 bases and J lost 0 bases. The CDR3 contains 16 residues. The CDR3 is CASSEFTGGASYEQYF. The CDR3 DNA is TGTGCCAGCAGCGAATTCACAGGGGGCGCCTCCTACGAGCAGTACTTC. Variable domain in full (rest from reference TRBV9 and TRBJ2-7): DSGVTQTPKHLITATGQRVTLRCSPRSGDLSVYWYQQSLDQGLQFLIQYYNGEERAKGNILERFSAQQFPDLHSELNLSSLELGDSALYFCASSEFTGGASYEQYFGPGTRLTVT.

CDR3 loop: CASSVTSNTEAFF. In DNA, the CDR3 is TGTGCCAGCAGCGTAACATCGAACACTGAAGCTTTCTTT. The V and J genes are TRBV9 and TRBJ1-1; no clear D. The V end lost 1 base, the J end lost 1 base, and 5 bases lay between the germline ends. The CDR3 runs 13 residues. In germline, CDR1 is SGDLS, CDR2 YYNGEE.

This chain joins TRBV5-1 and TRBJ1-6; D gene uncertain. The CDR3 length is 13 residues. CDR1 SGHRS and CDR2 YFSETQ come from the germline V gene. V was pared by 0 bases and J by 7 bases, with 5 bases between. CDR3 region: CASSLERNSPLHF. CDR3 coding DNA: TGCGCCAGCAGCTTGGAAAGGAATTCACCCCTCCACTTT.

The chain is built from TRBV7-2 and TRBJ1-5; D is ambiguous. The V gene lost 1 base and the J gene lost 7 bases, with 8 bases spanning the gap. CDR1 and CDR2 (germline): SGHTA, FQGNSA. This CDR3 contains 13 residues. CDR3 region: CASSLGGPQPQHF. CDR3 bases: TGTGCCAGCAGCTTAGGGGGTCCGCAGCCCCAGCATTTT.

The V and J genes are TRBV11-2 and TRBJ2-2; 14 bases agree with TRBD2. From germline, CDR1 is SGHAT and CDR2 FQNNGV. This CDR3 comprises 18 residues. V was pared by 4 bases and J by 0 bases, with 4 bases of the junction left unmatched. The CDR3 here is CASSSLGLAGANTGELFF. CDR3 DNA sequence: TGTGCCAGCAGCTCTCTGGGACTAGCGGGGGCGAACACCGGGGAGCTGTTTTTT.

V usage is TRBV7-2 and J usage is TRBJ2-1; unclear D gene. Per the germline V gene, CDR1 is SGHTA and CDR2 is FQGNSA. V lost 3 bases, J lost 2 bases, and 11 bases lay in between. This CDR3 is 15 amino acids long. The CDR3 here is CASSFSPGPYNEQFF. The CDR3 bases are TGTGCCAGCAGCTTCTCCCCAGGCCCCTACAATGAGCAGTTCTTC.

This clone was observed once. This chain links TRBV6-2 or TRBV6-3 with TRBJ1-5; D is uncertain. Germline V gives CDR1 MNHEY, CDR2 SVGEGT. Trimming shortened V by 2 bases and J by 0 bases, and 8 bases separated the two germline ends. The CDR3 loop spans 15 amino acids. DNA for the CDR3: TGTGCCAGCAGTTACGAAGGGTATAGCAATCAGCCCCAGCATTTT. Translation: CASSYEGYSNQPQHF.

Written as DNA, the CDR3 is TGTGCCAGTAGTATTACGTCTGTGACAGCCCATCAGCCCCAGCATTTT. This encodes CASSITSVTAHQPQHF. The gene calls are TRBV19 and TRBJ1-5; TRBD1 is a possible D gene (5 bases). Looked up from germline, CDR1 is LNHDA and CDR2 is SQIVND (reference sequence). This CDR3 region has 16 residues. V gave up 3 bases and J gave up 5 bases, with 17 bases separating them.

The CDR3 loop is CASSLNQGTYNEQFF. The CDR3 nucleotides are TGTGCCAGCAGCTTAAATCAGGGAACCTACAATGAGCAGTTCTTC. The gene calls are TRBV7-9 and TRBJ2-1; maybe TRBD1 (5 bases). CDR3 length: 15 amino acids. Trimming cost V 2 bases and J 2 bases, with 10 bases left between them. The V gene's germline CDR1 is SEHNR and CDR2 FQNEAQ (reference sequence).

The chain uses TRBV5-1 and TRBJ1-1; tentatively, D is TRBD1 (5 bases). V was shortened by 3 bases and J by 5 bases, with 17 bases between the two germline ends. From germline, CDR1 is SGHRS and CDR2 YFSETQ. CDR3 size: 15 residues. The CDR3 DNA reads as TGCGCCAGCAGCTCCCGAACGGGGGGAGGGACTGAAGCTTTCTTT. It is translated as CASSSRTGGGTEAFF. Drawing the rest from reference TRBV5-1 and TRBJ1-1, the complete variable domain is KAGVTQTPRYLIKTRGQQVTLSCSPISGHRSVSWYQQTPGQGLQFLFEYFSETQRNKGNFPGRFSGRQFSNSRSEMNVSTLELGDSALYLCASSSRTGGGTEAFFGQGTRLTVV.

This clone was picked up one time. V gene TRBV7-8 combines with J gene TRBJ2-1, with D unresolved. V lost 5 bases to trimming and J lost 6 bases, with 5 bases between them. Germline-derived CDR1 and CDR2 are SGHVS and FQNEAQ. The CDR3 has 11 residues. The DNA of the CDR3 is TGTGCCAGCAGCCTCGTCAATGAGCAGTTCTTC. As protein: CASSLVNEQFF.

Written as DNA, the CDR3 is TGCGCCAGCAGCGAGGGCGTAGCGGGGGGTTACAATGAGCAGTTCTTC. It specifies CASSEGVAGGYNEQFF. The rearrangement joins TRBV4-3 to TRBJ2-1; TRBD2 agrees at 10 bases. The CDR3 totals 16 residues. Germline CDR1 LGHNA, CDR2 YSLEER. The V segment lost 5 bases and the J segment 4 bases; nucleotides outside the gene matches: 8.

This clone was observed once. The V gene is TRBV9, the J gene TRBJ1-1, with D unclear. V was clipped by 3 bases and J by 7 bases, with 10 bases between them. CDR3 length equals 12 residues. The germline V gene has CDR1 SGDLS and CDR2 YYNGEE. CDR3 protein: CASSGNSVEAFF. The DNA of the CDR3 is TGTGCCAGCAGCGGAAACTCGGTTGAAGCTTTCTTT.

The CDR3 reads CASSLKAGGLSEQYF. The CDR3 bases are TGTGCCAGCAGTCTCAAAGCGGGAGGGCTTAGCGAGCAGTACTTC. The rearrangement joins TRBV6-5 to TRBJ2-7; TRBD2 aligns across 10 bases. The junction had 10 bases not matched to a gene; V was cut back by 5 bases and J by 6 bases. This CDR3 is built from 15 residues. Germline-derived CDR1 and CDR2 are MNHEY and SVGAGI.

The rearrangement uses TRBV21-1 and TRBJ1-5. TRBV21-1 is a recognized pseudogene. The CDR3 loop spans 13 amino acids. In DNA form, the CDR3 reads TGTGCCAGCAGCAAAAAGGGTAATCAGCCCCAGCATTTT. Residues: CASSKKGNQPQHF.

The chain couples TRBV7-9 to TRBJ1-1; no clear D. Germline assignment: CDR1 SEHNR and CDR2 FQNEAQ (reference sequence). The ends were cut back, 1 base at V and 0 bases at J, with 6 bases in the middle. The CDR3 covers 14 residues. The CDR3 DNA follows: TGTGCCAGCAGCTTAGTCGCAGTGAACACTGAAGCTTTCTTT. It codes for CASSLVAVNTEAFF.

The chain employs TRBV11-2 and TRBJ2-2; D is unclear. Germline V gene sequence: CDR1 SGHAT, CDR2 FQNNGV. This CDR3 contains 13 residues. Between the trimmed V and J ends, which lost 3 bases and 5 bases, there was a span of 7 bases. The CDR3 region has the DNA TGTGCCAGCAGCTTCGCCGTAACCGGGGAGCTGTTTTTT. It codes for CASSFAVTGELFF.

The table lists this clone with a few counts. V gene TRBV6-2 or TRBV6-3 combines with J gene TRBJ1-1; weak D call: TRBD1 (6 bases). Germline CDR1 reads MNHEY; CDR2 reads SVGEGT. V was clipped by 6 bases and J by 0 bases, with 11 bases between them. The CDR3 consists of 14 residues. The CDR3 protein is CASSWTALNTEAFF. The CDR3 DNA sequence: TGTGCCAGCAGCTGGACAGCCTTGAACACTGAAGCTTTCTTT.

The chain recombines TRBV5-4 with TRBJ2-7, with D maybe TRBD1 (5 bases). The germline gives CDR1 SGHNT, CDR2 YYREEE (reference sequence). The CDR3 runs to 14 residues. Deletions cut 1 base from V and 6 bases from J, with 14 bases between. The CDR3 DNA sequence: TGTGCCAGCAGCTTGAACAGGTTTTTCGGCGAGCAGTACTTC. Its translation: CASSLNRFFGEQYF.

The chain has TRBV4-2 and TRBJ2-2, with D maybe TRBD1 (6 bases). With 0 bases removed from V and 3 bases from J, the gap between germline ends came to 14 bases. This CDR3 comprises 17 residues. In germline, CDR1 is LGHNA, CDR2 YNFKEQ. CDR3 region: CASSQDPGVVDTGELFF. Here the CDR3 DNA reads TGTGCCAGCAGCCAAGATCCAGGGGTGGTCGACACCGGGGAGCTGTTTTTT.

This chain joins TRBV5-1 and TRBJ2-1; tentative D call: TRBD2 (5 bases). The CDR3 sequence is 15 residues long. Germline loops: CDR1 SGHRS, CDR2 YFSETQ. V was pared by 2 bases and J by 0 bases, with 9 bases between. CDR3 sequence (DNA): TGCGCCAGCAGCTTAGCGGCAAGCTCCTACAATGAGCAGTTCTTC. Its protein product is CASSLAASSYNEQFF.

The chain is built from TRBV9 and TRBJ1-1, with D maybe TRBD1 (6 bases). The length of the CDR3 is 15 residues. Trimming removed 4 bases at V and 0 bases at J, with 13 bases between. Germline loops: CDR1 SGDLS, CDR2 YYNGEE. The CDR3 here is CASSSFGTLNTEAFF. CDR3 DNA: TGTGCCAGCAGCTCCTTTGGGACACTGAACACTGAAGCTTTCTTT. Full variable domain (remainder filled in from reference TRBV9 and TRBJ1-1): DSGVTQTPKHLITATGQRVTLRCSPRSGDLSVYWYQQSLDQGLQFLIQYYNGEERAKGNILERFSAQQFPDLHSELNLSSLELGDSALYFCASSSFGTLNTEAFFGQGTRLTVV.

The rearrangement joins TRBV27 to TRBJ2-1; D perhaps matches TRBD2 (6 bases). CDR3 length equals 16 residues. V lost 5 bases and J 10 bases, leaving 24 bases between the germline ends. Germline assignment: CDR1 MNHEY and CDR2 SMNVEV (reference sequence). CDR3 region: CASSPALRELPGEQFF. The DNA of the CDR3 is TGTGCCAGCAGTCCCGCCTTACGGGAGCTGCCAGGGGAGCAGTTCTTC.

The rearrangement joins TRBV7-7 to TRBJ2-2, with 7 bases identical to TRBD1. This CDR3 has 15 amino acids. V was pared by 1 base and J by 3 bases, with 2 bases of the junction left unmatched. The germline CDR1 and CDR2 sequences are SSHAT and FNYEAQ (reference sequence). The CDR3 here is CASSLGGGDTGELFF. CDR3 DNA sequence: TGTGCCAGCAGCTTAGGAGGGGGCGACACCGGGGAGCTGTTTTTT. Full variable domain (outside the CDR3, taken from reference TRBV7-7 and TRBJ2-2): GAGVSQSPRYKVTKRGQDVTLRCDPISSHATLYWYQQALGQGPEFLTYFNYEAQPDKSGLPSDRFSAERPEGSISTLTIQRTEQRDSAMYRCASSLGGGDTGELFFGEGSRLTVL.

The CDR3 is CASSYSWNTGELFF. CDR3 nucleotide sequence: TGTGCCAGCAGTTACTCTTGGAACACCGGGGAGCTGTTTTTT. The gene calls are TRBV6-5 and TRBJ2-2; D is unresolved. The ends were cut back, 0 bases at V and 1 base at J, with 3 bases in the middle. This CDR3 is 14 amino acids long. The germline gives CDR1 MNHEY, CDR2 SVGAGI.

V gene TRBV7-9 combines with J gene TRBJ1-4; 8 nucleotides match TRBD1. Trimming removed 1 base from V and 3 bases from J; junction bases left unmatched: 7. CDR3 size: 17 residues. The V gene's germline CDR1 is SEHNR and CDR2 FQNEAQ (reference sequence). CDR3 coding DNA: TGTGCCAGCAGCTTAGGGACAGGGATGGCTGCTAATGAAAAACTGTTTTTT. Translation: CASSLGTGMAANEKLFF.

V gene TRBV6-6 combines with J gene TRBJ2-1; D tentatively reads TRBD1 or TRBD2 (5 bases each). The CDR3 length is 14 residues. Germline values: CDR1 MNHNY, CDR2 SVGAGI (reference sequence). V lost 4 bases and J 6 bases, leaving 13 bases between the germline ends. CDR3 DNA sequence: TGTGCCAGCAGTTGGACGGGGCGTAGCAATGAGCAGTTCTTC. It encodes CASSWTGRSNEQFF.